These 8 T cell receptor beta chains came from one sample sequenced in a study of regulatory T cells in long-lasting Graves disease. iRepertoire HTBI primers and Arm-PCR of CDR3 regions built TCR beta libraries. TCRdb processed the multiplex PCR reads anew with MiXCR; each CDR3 protein has one entry. The sample lists 400,000 or so distinct CDR3 sequences, around 21% seen once, with around 20% in the top ten. Time point here: persistent/refractory GD, antithyroid drugs over 5 years with positive TRAb. PBMC RNA served as the TCR library source. This material consisted of peripheral blood mononuclear cells (PBMCs), taken when the disease was refractory, from a patient treated with antithyroid drugs. Receptors were obtained from a female donor with Graves disease.

This clonotype was observed many times. The gene calls are TRBV28 and TRBJ2-4; 7 bases are a match to TRBD1. Per the germline V gene, CDR1 is MDHEN and CDR2 is SYDVKM. The CDR3 consists of 17 residues. Unmatched junction bases numbered 9, after V lost 4 bases and J lost 0 bases. CDR3 sequence (DNA): TGTGCCAGCAGTTCCGGACAGGCCCTGCTAGCCAAAAACATTCAGTACTTC. It yields the protein CASSSGQALLAKNIQYF.

Comments on this clonotype: The likely explanation is a read error, given a far larger clone one base away. The chain couples TRBV7-2 to TRBJ1-4; TRBD1 matches at 9 bases. CDR3 size: 15 residues. Germline V gives CDR1 SGHTA, CDR2 FQGNSA. DNA of the CDR3: TGTGCCCGCAGTCCGGGGACAGGGCCTCACGAAAAACTGTTTTTT. This codes for CARSPGTGPHEKLFF.

The gene calls are TRBV6-2 or TRBV6-3 and TRBJ1-5, with D tentatively TRBD1 (6 bases). Germline assignment: CDR1 MNHEY and CDR2 SVGEGT. The germline V and J ends were trimmed by 7 bases and 5 bases, with 15 bases remaining between them. The CDR3 is 14 amino acids. CDR3 region: CASKVGRGDQPQHF. The DNA for the CDR3 is TGTGCCAGCAAGGTCGGCAGGGGAGATCAGCCCCAGCATTTT.

This clonotype was found a few times. V and J are TRBV9 and TRBJ2-5; 8 bases map to TRBD2. This CDR3 is built from 18 residues. CDR1 and CDR2 (germline): SGDLS, YYNGEE. The V gene end was trimmed by 1 base and the J gene end by 5 bases; junction bases not matched to a gene: 16. This CDR3 is CASSVSPIGAGVEETQYF. The CDR3 nucleotides are TGTGCCAGCAGCGTATCCCCTATCGGAGCGGGAGTAGAGGAGACCCAGTACTTC.

The rearrangement joins TRBV20-1 to TRBJ1-1; no clear D gene. V was trimmed by 1 base and J by 2 bases, leaving 14 bases between them. The CDR3 is 15 residues long. Germline V CDR1 and CDR2: DFQATT, SNEGSKA (reference sequence). CDR3 DNA sequence: TGCAGTGCTAGAGGGAGGGCCCTACTAAACACTGAAGCTTTCTTT. Translating it yields CSARGRALLNTEAFF.

About this clonotype itself: Since a much larger clone is just one base distant, this may be a read error. The chain couples TRBV28 to TRBJ2-5, with 10 bases identical to TRBD2. The J segment lost 4 bases and the V segment lost 5 bases, leaving 7 bases of the junction unmatched. The CDR3 runs to 15 residues. Germline CDR1 MDHEN, CDR2 SYDVKM. For the CDR3, the DNA is TGTGCCAGCAGTCGAACTAGCGGGGCAGCAGAGACCCAGTACTTC. Its translation is CASSRTSGAAETQYF.

This clonotype was picked up a small number of times. The chain uses TRBV30 and TRBJ2-7; TRBD2 is a possible D gene (5 bases). Trimming removed 2 bases from V and 0 bases from J, with 17 bases in between. Germline CDR1 is GTSNPN and CDR2 is SVGIG (reference sequence). The CDR3 loop spans 16 amino acids. CDR3 loop: CAWSLLLGGPSYEQYF. The DNA for the CDR3 is TGTGCCTGGAGTCTTCTACTGGGCGGGCCCTCCTACGAGCAGTACTTC.

This clonotype was seen a handful of times. The genes are TRBV28 and TRBJ2-2; no reliable D call. Trimming removed 6 bases from V and 7 bases from J, with 21 bases in between. The CDR3 consists of 16 residues. Germline values: CDR1 MDHEN, CDR2 SYDVKM. The CDR3 here is CASSPPLRVSFGELFF. The CDR3 bases are TGTGCCAGCAGCCCACCGCTTAGAGTTAGTTTCGGGGAGCTGTTTTTT.